This TCR beta chain emerged from a study of cytomegalovirus exposure and HLA in healthy donors. Study conclusions and caveats: What a later analysis showed was that several of the most significant clusters appeared linked to common viral pathogens. Analyses of presence/absence relied on an assumption of roughly uniform sequencing depth across donors.

Healthy bone marrow donors made up the donors. The germline V gene has CDR1 SEHNR and CDR2 FQNEAQ (reference sequence). Trimming took 5 bases from V and 12 from J; bases not matched to a gene: 1. The CDR3 is 10 residues long. This clone appeared once. Its antigen is unknown. Primers for the PCR totalled 60 Vbeta and 13 Jbeta. Only in-frame clones appear in the TCRdb table, and some are missing; sequencing was by immunoSEQ multiplex PCR. The sample yields 90,000 to 120,000 clones, less than 85% seen once. Sequences were obtained from PBMCs. The gene calls are TRBV7-9 and TRBJ2-1; 7 bases align to TRBD2. The receptor comes from a man younger than 35 in good health and CMV-seronegative. The CDR3 DNA reads as TGTGCCAGCAGCGGGGGGGGGCAGTTCTTC. Translated: CASSGGGQFF.